The T cell receptor (beta chain) under discussion was sequenced for a study of cytomegalovirus exposure and HLA in healthy donors. As for the study in general: Sequencing of some 200 million T cells in an earlier analysis found roughly 120 million unique TCR beta sequences. Researchers found that approximately 85% of 398 genotyped donors fell within the Caucasian-associated ancestry cluster. Study-level points and caveats: TCR beta chains numbering under 200 were designated cytomegalovirus-associated.

The ends lost 6 bases at V and 8 bases at J; junction bases unmatched: 11. This CDR3 is 16 amino acids long. Germline V CDR1 and CDR2: LNHDA, SQIVND (reference sequence). The PCR was carried out with 60 Vbeta primers and 13 Jbeta primers. Per the original methods: There were 80 million to 95 million unique TCR beta chains by a later count, and approximately 11 million of them were shared. Some clones are missing from TCRdb's copy, which holds only in-frame ones; the method was immunoSEQ multiplex PCR. V and J calls and clone size are copied from that table; D and trimming were computed from the DNA. This sample carries 200,000 to 250,000 clones, 70% of them seen once, and the ten largest clones take approximately 2.5%. As for this clone: Its antigen remains unknown.

The rearrangement uses TRBV19 and TRBJ1-5; 12 positions match TRBD1. This receptor was identified in a man aged 35 to 55 in good health and CMV-seropositive. Sequenced: PBMCs. The DNA for the CDR3 is TGTGCCAGTAGCCGAGGGGGGACAGGGGGCCGGGAGCCCCAGCATTTT. This codes for CASSRGGTGGREPQHF.